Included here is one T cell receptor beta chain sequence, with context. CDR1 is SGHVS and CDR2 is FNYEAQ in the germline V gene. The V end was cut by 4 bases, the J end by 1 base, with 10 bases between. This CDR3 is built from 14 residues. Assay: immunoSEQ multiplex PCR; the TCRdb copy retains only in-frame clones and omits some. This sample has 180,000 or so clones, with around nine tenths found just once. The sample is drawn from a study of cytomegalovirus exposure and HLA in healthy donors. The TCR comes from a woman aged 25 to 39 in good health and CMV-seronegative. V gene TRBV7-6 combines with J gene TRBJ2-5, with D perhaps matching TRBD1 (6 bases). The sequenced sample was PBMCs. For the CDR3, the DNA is TGTGCCAGCAGCTACGGACAGATCCAAGAGACCCAGTACTTC. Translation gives CASSYGQIQETQYF.